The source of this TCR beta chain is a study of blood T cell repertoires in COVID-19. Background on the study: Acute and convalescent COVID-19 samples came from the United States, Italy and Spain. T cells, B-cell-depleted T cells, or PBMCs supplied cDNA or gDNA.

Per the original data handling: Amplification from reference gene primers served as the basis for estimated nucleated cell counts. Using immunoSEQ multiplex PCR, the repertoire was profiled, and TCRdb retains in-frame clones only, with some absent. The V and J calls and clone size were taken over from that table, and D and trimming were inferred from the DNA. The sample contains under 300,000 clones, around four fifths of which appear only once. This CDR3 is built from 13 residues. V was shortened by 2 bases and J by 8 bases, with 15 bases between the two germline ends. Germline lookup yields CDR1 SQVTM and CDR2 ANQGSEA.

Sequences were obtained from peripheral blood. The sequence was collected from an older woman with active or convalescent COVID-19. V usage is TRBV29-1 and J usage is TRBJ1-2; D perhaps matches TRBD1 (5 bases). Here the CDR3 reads CSVELRTSWGYTF. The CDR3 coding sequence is TGCAGCGTTGAATTAAGGACAAGCTGGGGCTACACCTTC.